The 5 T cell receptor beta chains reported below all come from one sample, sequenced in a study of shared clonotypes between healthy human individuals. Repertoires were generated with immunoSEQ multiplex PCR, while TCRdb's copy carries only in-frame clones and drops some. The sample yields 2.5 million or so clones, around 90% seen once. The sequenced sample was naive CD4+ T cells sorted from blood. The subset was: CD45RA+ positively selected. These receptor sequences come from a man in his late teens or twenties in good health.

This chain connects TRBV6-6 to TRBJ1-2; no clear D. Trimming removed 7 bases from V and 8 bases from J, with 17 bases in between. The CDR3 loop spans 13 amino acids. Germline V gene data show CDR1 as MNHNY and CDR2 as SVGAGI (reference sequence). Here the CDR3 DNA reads TGTGCCAGCACCCCTAGAGAGGGATACGGCTACACCTTC. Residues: CASTPREGYGYTF.

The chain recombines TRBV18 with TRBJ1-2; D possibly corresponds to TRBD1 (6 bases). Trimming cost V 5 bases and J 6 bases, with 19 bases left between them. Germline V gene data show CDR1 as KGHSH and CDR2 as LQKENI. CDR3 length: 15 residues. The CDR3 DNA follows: TGTGCCAGCTCAACGATGGACAGCACAGTCAATGGCTACACCTTC. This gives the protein CASSTMDSTVNGYTF.

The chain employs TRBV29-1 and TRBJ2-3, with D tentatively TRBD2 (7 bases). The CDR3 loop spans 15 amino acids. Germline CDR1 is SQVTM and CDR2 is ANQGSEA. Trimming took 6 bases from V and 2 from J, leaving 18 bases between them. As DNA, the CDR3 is TGCAGCGTCCGCGGGGGCAGGGGAGTCACAGATACGCAGTATTTT. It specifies CSVRGGRGVTDTQYF.

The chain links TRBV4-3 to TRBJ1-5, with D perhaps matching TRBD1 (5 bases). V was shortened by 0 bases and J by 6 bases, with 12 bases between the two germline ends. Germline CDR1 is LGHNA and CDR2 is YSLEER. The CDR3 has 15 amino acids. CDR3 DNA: TGCGCCAGCAGCCAAGACGGGGAAAGGGGTCAGCCCCAGCATTTT. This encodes CASSQDGERGQPQHF.

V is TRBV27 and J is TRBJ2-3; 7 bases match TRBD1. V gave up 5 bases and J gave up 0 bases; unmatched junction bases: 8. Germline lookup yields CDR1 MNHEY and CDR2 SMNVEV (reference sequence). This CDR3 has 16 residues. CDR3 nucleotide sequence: TGTGCCAGCAGTACCGACAGGGCCCCTAGCACAGATACGCAGTATTTT. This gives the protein CASSTDRAPSTDTQYF.